This entry concerns a single T cell receptor beta chain. The entry originates in a study of blood T cell repertoires in COVID-19. Study details: Samples came from the United States, Italy and Spain, spanning acute and convalescent COVID-19. The cDNA or gDNA used as material had been derived from T cells, B-cell-depleted T cells, or PBMCs.

In the original analysis: Using reference gene primer amplification, nucleated cell counts were estimated. Data came from immunoSEQ multiplex PCR; TCRdb stores just in-frame clones and leaves some out. V and J calls and clone size follow that table, whereas D and trimming were derived from the DNA. The sample includes approximately 200,000 clones, about 80% of them seen just once. Material for sequencing was peripheral blood. The source is a human donor with acute or convalescent COVID-19. The donor label of this sample is uncertain.

DNA for the CDR3: TGTGCCAGCAGCACCAGGGCCGGTGGCTACACCTTC. Residues: CASSTRAGGYTF. This chain joins TRBV6-5 and TRBJ1-2; D might be TRBD1 (5 bases). Germline CDR1 MNHEY, CDR2 SVGAGI. Between the trimmed V and J ends, which lost 6 bases and 7 bases, there was a span of 12 bases. The CDR3 has 12 residues.